One sample yielded the 21 T cell receptor beta chains listed below, sequenced in a study of cytomegalovirus exposure and HLA in healthy donors. Primers included in the PCR were 60 Vbeta and 13 Jbeta primers. Produced via immunoSEQ multiplex PCR; TCRdb's table is partial and in-frame only. Seen here are around 100,000 clones, about three quarters observed once, and the top ten hold approximately 4%. Sequencing was done on a sample of PBMCs. The source is a male donor in good health and CMV-seropositive.

This clone was seen a handful of times. V usage is TRBV6-5 and J usage is TRBJ2-7; 8 bases are a match to TRBD2. This CDR3 is 16 amino acids long. The trim removed 0 bases at V and 5 bases at J, leaving 9 bases unmatched. CDR1 is MNHEY, CDR2 SVGAGI, per germline. CDR3 nucleotides: TGTGCCAGCAGTTACTCGACTCGCGGGAGGCAACACGAGCAGTACTTC. It encodes CASSYSTRGRQHEQYF.

This clone was counted a single time. The chain combines TRBV15 with TRBJ2-2; 8 bases match TRBD1. The germline V gene encodes CDR1 LNHNV and CDR2 YYDKDF (reference sequence). V was pared by 5 bases and J by 4 bases, with 6 bases of the junction left unmatched. The CDR3 loop spans 15 amino acids. This chain's CDR3 is CATSADRVATGELFF. DNA of the CDR3: TGTGCCACCAGCGCGGACAGGGTAGCCACCGGGGAGCTGTTTTTT.

The chain has TRBV18 and TRBJ2-1; 7 bases fit TRBD1. CDR3 length: 15 residues. V lost 3 bases and J lost 8; bases outside the gene matches: 10. CDR1 KGHSH and CDR2 LQKENI come from the germline V gene. CDR3 residues: CASSPNRGIPDEQFF. The CDR3 nucleotides read TGTGCCAGCTCACCGAACAGGGGAATCCCCGATGAGCAGTTCTTC.

The chain recombines TRBV28 with TRBJ2-5; tentatively, D is TRBD2 (5 bases). V was shortened by 4 bases and J by 5 bases, with 14 bases between the two germline ends. This CDR3 has 14 amino acids. Germline CDR1 reads MDHEN; CDR2 reads SYDVKM. The CDR3 coding sequence is TGTGCCAGCAGTTGGCCAAGGGAGTTGGAGACCCAGTACTTC. Its translation is CASSWPRELETQYF.

The chain employs TRBV19 and TRBJ2-1; TRBD2 agrees at 9 bases. The V and J ends lost 1 base and 7 bases, in that order; junction bases with no gene match: 8. In germline, CDR1 is LNHDA, CDR2 SQIVND (reference sequence). There are 16 residues in the CDR3. The CDR3 DNA reads as TGTGCCAGTAGTATAGTTAGCGGGAGCGTCCGAAATGAGCAGTTCTTC. As protein: CASSIVSGSVRNEQFF.

The J gene is TRBJ2-2, the V gene TRBV7-2; D unclear. Germline V gives CDR1 SGHTA, CDR2 FQGNSA. The CDR3 has 13 residues. V was trimmed by 4 bases and J by 6 bases, leaving 9 bases between them. CDR3 in DNA: TGTGCCAGCAGCTCCCTAGTGTCCGGGGAGCTGTTTTTT. It is translated as CASSSLVSGELFF.

V gene TRBV28 combines with J gene TRBJ2-7; 10 bases align to TRBD1. Germline V lookup: CDR1 MDHEN, CDR2 SYDVKM. Trimming cost V 5 bases and J 4 bases; bases outside gene matches: 8. The CDR3 spans 15 residues. In nucleotides, the CDR3 is TGTGCCAGCAGTGAGGGACAGGGGATCCTTTACGAGCAGTACTTC. The encoded protein is CASSEGQGILYEQYF.

The chain uses TRBV2 and TRBJ2-6; TRBD2 agrees at 7 bases. V lost 10 bases and J lost 1; bases outside the gene matches: 7. The germline V gene has CDR1 SNHLY and CDR2 FYNNEI. The CDR3 is 15 residues long. CDR3 in amino acids: CAIEAGPSGANVLTF. The CDR3 DNA reads as TGTGCCATTGAAGCGGGGCCTTCTGGGGCCAACGTCCTGACTTTC. The full variable domain, completed using reference TRBV2 and TRBJ2-6, is EPEVTQTPSHQVTQMGQEVILRCVPISNHLYFYWYRQILGQKVEFLVSFYNNEISEKSEIFDDQFSVERPDGSNFTLKIRSTKLEDSAMYFCAIEAGPSGANVLTFGAGSRLTVL.

The chain has TRBV5-1 and TRBJ1-1, with 7 nucleotides matching TRBD1. CDR3 length: 15 amino acids. The V and J ends lost 1 base and 4 bases, in that order; junction bases with no gene match: 7. The V gene's germline CDR1 is SGHRS and CDR2 YFSETQ. CDR3 protein: CASSLLQGSFTEAFF. CDR3 nucleotide sequence: TGCGCCAGCAGCTTGTTACAGGGGTCGTTCACTGAAGCTTTCTTT.

This chain connects TRBV29-1 to TRBJ2-7; 7 bases align to TRBD1. The CDR3 covers 8 residues. Germline CDR1 and CDR2: SQVTM and ANQGSEA. CDR3 sequence reads: CPRGEQYF. CDR3 nucleotides: TGCCCCAGGGGGGAGCAGTACTTC.

The chain employs TRBV5-1 and TRBJ1-4, with D perhaps TRBD1 (5 bases). V gave up 4 bases and J gave up 5 bases, with 9 bases separating them. This CDR3 has 13 residues. Germline CDR1 is SGHRS and CDR2 is YFSETQ. The CDR3 protein is CASSGGKNEKLFF. The CDR3 DNA reads TGCGCCAGCAGCGGGGGGAAGAATGAAAAACTGTTTTTT.

The genes are TRBV10-1 and TRBJ1-1; TRBD1 agrees at 7 bases. The germline CDR1 and CDR2 sequences are WNHNN and SYGVQD (reference sequence). Trimming took 6 bases from V and 4 from J; bases not matched to a gene: 8. This CDR3 has 14 amino acids. As DNA, the CDR3 is TGCGCCAGCAGGCCTGGACAGGCAGGCACTGAAGCTTTCTTT. Translating it yields CASRPGQAGTEAFF.

The chain carries TRBV27 and TRBJ2-1; D is unresolved. The germline V gene has CDR1 MNHEY and CDR2 SMNVEV (reference sequence). V shed 3 bases and J shed 6 bases, with 9 bases lying between them. The CDR3 is made up of 13 amino acids. The CDR3 here is CASSFVGVNEQFF. CDR3 bases: TGTGCCAGCAGTTTCGTCGGAGTCAATGAGCAGTTCTTC.

The genes are TRBV5-1 and TRBJ1-4; no clear D gene. The germline V and J ends were trimmed by 4 bases and 4 bases, with 20 bases remaining between them. Germline V gene lookup returns CDR1 SGHRS and CDR2 YFSETQ. The CDR3 covers 17 residues. CDR3 DNA: TGCGCCAGCAGCCCCGGGAAGTTTCTAGCGGGTAATGAAAAACTGTTTTTT. Protein: CASSPGKFLAGNEKLFF.

The chain uses TRBV5-1 and TRBJ1-6; D gene ambiguous. V lost 1 base and J 8 bases, leaving 10 bases between the germline ends. From germline, CDR1 is SGHRS and CDR2 YFSETQ. There are 14 residues in the CDR3. CDR3 in amino acids: CASSLIGEDSPLHF. The DNA for the CDR3 is TGCGCCAGCAGCTTGATTGGCGAGGATTCACCCCTCCACTTT.

This chain uses TRBV18 with TRBJ1-1, with D tentatively TRBD1 (6 bases). The CDR3 sequence is 14 residues long. CDR1 and CDR2 (germline): KGHSH, LQKENI. V was cut by 1 base and J by 8 bases, with 14 bases left in between. CDR3 bases: TGTGCCAGCTCACCACGAGGGGGAGAAGGAGAAGCTTTCTTT. It translates to CASSPRGGEGEAFF.

V is TRBV5-1 and J is TRBJ2-1; TRBD2 might be the D (5 bases). The V and J ends lost 1 base and 8 bases respectively, with 16 bases between them. Looked up from germline, CDR1 is SGHRS and CDR2 is YFSETQ. The CDR3 runs to 15 residues. CDR3 protein: CASSLFSGGGYEQFF. The CDR3 DNA sequence: TGCGCCAGCAGCTTGTTCTCGGGCGGAGGTTATGAGCAGTTCTTC.

The chain employs TRBV5-1 and TRBJ1-6; D not certain. Trimming took off 0 bases at V and 7 bases at J, with 11 bases between the two ends. Germline assignment: CDR1 SGHRS and CDR2 YFSETQ. The CDR3 extends over 15 amino acids. The DNA of the CDR3 is TGCGCCAGCAGCTTGGACCGGGTTCGGAATTCACCCCTCCACTTT. Translation: CASSLDRVRNSPLHF.

The chain is built from TRBV28 and TRBJ1-1; possible D gene TRBD1, 5 bases. The CDR3 runs to 12 residues. The germline CDR1 and CDR2 sequences are MDHEN and SYDVKM. Between the trimmed V and J ends, which lost 4 bases and 6 bases, there was a span of 9 bases. Written as DNA, the CDR3 is TGTGCCAGCAGTTACCCGACAGCTGAAGCTTTCTTT. It yields the protein CASSYPTAEAFF. Supplemented by reference TRBV28 and TRBJ1-1, the full variable domain reads DVKVTQSSRYLVKRTGEKVFLECVQDMDHENMFWYRQDPGLGLRLIYFSYDVKMKEKGDIPEGYSVSREKKERFSLILESASTNQTSMYLCASSYPTAEAFFGQGTRLTVV.

The chain recombines TRBV27 with TRBJ1-1; a weak D match, TRBD1 (5 bases). V shed 2 bases and J shed 4 bases, with 11 bases lying between them. There are 14 residues in the CDR3. Germline values: CDR1 MNHEY, CDR2 SMNVEV (reference sequence). For the CDR3, the DNA is TGTGCCAGCAGTTTAATCGGGCAGGGCACTGAAGCTTTCTTT. Translated, it gives CASSLIGQGTEAFF.

The rearrangement joins TRBV9 to TRBJ2-1, with TRBD2 matching 9 bases. CDR3 length: 15 residues. Germline CDR1 and CDR2: SGDLS and YYNGEE. V shed 4 bases and J 10 bases; nucleotides not matched to a gene: 12. The CDR3 DNA sequence: TGTGCCAGCAGCCCCCAGCGGGGGGCCCTCGAGGAGCAGTTCTTC. Its translation: CASSPQRGALEEQFF.